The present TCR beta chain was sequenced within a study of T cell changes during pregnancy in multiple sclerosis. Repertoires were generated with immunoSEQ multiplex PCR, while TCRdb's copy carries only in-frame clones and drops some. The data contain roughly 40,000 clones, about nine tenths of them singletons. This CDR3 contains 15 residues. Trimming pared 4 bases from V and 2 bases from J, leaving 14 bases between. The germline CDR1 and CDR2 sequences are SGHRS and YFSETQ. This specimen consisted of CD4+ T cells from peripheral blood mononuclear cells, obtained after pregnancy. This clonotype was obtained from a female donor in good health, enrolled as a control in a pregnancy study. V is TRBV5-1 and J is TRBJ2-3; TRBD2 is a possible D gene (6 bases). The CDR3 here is CASSPLAGTTDTQYF. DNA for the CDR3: TGCGCCAGCAGCCCTTTGGCGGGGACCACAGATACGCAGTATTTT.